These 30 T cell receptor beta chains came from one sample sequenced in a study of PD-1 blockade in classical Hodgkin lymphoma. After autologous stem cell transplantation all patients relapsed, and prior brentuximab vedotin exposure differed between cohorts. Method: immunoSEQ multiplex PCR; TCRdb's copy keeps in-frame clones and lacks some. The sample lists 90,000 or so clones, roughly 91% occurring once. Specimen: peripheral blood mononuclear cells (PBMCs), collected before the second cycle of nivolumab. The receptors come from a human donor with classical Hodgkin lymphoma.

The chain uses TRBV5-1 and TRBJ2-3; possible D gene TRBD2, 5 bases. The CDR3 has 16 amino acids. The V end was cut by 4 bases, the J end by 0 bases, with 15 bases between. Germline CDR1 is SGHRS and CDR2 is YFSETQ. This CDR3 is CASSLARNPSTDTQYF. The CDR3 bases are TGCGCCAGCAGCCTAGCCCGGAATCCTAGCACAGATACGCAGTATTTT.

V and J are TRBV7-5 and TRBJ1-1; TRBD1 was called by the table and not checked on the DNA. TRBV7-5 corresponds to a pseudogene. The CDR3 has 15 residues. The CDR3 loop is CVRSLVKDRGDQAFF. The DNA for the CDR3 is TGTGTCAGAAGCTTAGTCAAAGACAGGGGGGATCAAGCTTTCTTT.

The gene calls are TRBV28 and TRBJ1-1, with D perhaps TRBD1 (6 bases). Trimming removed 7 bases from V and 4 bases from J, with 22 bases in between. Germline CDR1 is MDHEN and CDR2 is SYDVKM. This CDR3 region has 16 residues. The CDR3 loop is CASTSWTAVEGTEAFF. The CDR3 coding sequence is TGTGCCAGCACTTCCTGGACAGCAGTCGAGGGCACTGAAGCTTTCTTT.

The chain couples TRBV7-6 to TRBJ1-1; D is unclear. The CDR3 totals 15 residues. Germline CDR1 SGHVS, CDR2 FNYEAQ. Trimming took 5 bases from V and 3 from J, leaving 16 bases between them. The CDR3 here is CASSPPGFLDTEAFF. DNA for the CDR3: TGTGCCAGCAGCCCCCCTGGGTTTTTGGACACTGAAGCTTTCTTT.

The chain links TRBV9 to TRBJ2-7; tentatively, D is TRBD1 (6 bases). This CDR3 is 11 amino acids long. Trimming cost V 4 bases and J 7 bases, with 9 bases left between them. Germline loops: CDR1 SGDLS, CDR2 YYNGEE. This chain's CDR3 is CASSSQGEQYF. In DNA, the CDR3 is TGTGCCAGCAGCTCACAGGGAGAGCAGTACTTC. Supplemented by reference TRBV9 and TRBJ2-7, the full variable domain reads DSGVTQTPKHLITATGQRVTLRCSPRSGDLSVYWYQQSLDQGLQFLIQYYNGEERAKGNILERFSAQQFPDLHSELNLSSLELGDSALYFCASSSQGEQYFGPGTRLTVT.

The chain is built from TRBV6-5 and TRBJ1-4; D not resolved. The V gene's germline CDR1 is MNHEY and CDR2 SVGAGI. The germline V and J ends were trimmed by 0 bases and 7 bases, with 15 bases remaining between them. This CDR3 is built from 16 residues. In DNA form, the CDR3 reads TGTGCCAGCAGTTACTCGCTTAGGTCGGGTGGTGAAAAACTGTTTTTT. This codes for CASSYSLRSGGEKLFF.

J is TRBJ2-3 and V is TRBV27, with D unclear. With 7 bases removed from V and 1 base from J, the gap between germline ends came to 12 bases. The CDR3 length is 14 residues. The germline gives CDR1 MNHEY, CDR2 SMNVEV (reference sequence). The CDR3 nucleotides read TGTGCCAGCACCCCGGAACTGGGCACAGATACGCAGTATTTT. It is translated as CASTPELGTDTQYF.

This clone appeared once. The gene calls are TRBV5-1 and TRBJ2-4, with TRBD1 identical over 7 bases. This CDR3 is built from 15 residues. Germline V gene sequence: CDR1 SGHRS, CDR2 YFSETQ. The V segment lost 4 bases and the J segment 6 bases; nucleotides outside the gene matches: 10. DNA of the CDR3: TGCGCCAGCAGCATCCGGACAGGCGGCGGAAACATTCAGTACTTC. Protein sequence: CASSIRTGGGNIQYF.

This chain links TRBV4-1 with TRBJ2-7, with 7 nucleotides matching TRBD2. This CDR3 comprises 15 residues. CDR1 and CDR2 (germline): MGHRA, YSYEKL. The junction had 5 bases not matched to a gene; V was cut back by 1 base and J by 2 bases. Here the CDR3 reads CASSQGEGLTYEQYF. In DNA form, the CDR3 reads TGCGCCAGCAGCCAAGGGGAGGGGCTTACCTACGAGCAGTACTTC.

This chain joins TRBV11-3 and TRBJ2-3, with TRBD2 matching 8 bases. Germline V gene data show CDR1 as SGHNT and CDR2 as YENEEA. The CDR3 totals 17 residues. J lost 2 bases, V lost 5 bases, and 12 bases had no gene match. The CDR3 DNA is TGTGCCAGCAGCCGAGGGGAGAGCGGGAGCCTCACAGATACGCAGTATTTT. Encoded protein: CASSRGESGSLTDTQYF.

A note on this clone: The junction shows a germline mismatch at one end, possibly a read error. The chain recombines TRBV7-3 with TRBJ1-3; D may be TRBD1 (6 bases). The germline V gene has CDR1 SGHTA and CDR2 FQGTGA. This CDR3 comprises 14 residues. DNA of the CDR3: TGTGCCAGCAGCGTAACAGGGCCAGGAAACACCATATATTTT. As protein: CASSVTGPGNTIYF.

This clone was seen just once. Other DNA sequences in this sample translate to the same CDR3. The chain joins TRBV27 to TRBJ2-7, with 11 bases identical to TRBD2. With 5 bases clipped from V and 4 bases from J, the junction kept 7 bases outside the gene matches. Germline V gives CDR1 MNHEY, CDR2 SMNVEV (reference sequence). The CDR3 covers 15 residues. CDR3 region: CASSPLAGGPYEQYF. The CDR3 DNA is TGTGCCAGCAGTCCCTTAGCGGGAGGGCCTTACGAGCAGTACTTC.

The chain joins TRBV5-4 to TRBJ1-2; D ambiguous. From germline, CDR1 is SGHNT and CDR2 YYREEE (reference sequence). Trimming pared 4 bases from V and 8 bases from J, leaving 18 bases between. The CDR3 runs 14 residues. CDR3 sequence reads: CASSIGTTRGGYTF. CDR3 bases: TGTGCCAGCAGCATTGGAACAACTCGAGGCGGCTACACCTTC.

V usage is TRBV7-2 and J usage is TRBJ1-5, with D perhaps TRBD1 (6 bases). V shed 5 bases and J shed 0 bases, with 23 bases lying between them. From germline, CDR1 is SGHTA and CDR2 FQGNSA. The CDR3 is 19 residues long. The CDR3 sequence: CASSPVGGQGGPSNQPQHF. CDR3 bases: TGTGCCAGCAGCCCCGTCGGGGGGCAGGGCGGCCCTAGCAATCAGCCCCAGCATTTT.

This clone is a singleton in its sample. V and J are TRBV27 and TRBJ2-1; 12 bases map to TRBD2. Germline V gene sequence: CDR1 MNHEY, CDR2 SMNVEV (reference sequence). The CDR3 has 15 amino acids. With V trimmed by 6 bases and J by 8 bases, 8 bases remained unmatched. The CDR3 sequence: CASRSTSGSYDEQFF. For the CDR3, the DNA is TGTGCCAGCAGATCGACTAGCGGGAGTTACGATGAGCAGTTCTTC.

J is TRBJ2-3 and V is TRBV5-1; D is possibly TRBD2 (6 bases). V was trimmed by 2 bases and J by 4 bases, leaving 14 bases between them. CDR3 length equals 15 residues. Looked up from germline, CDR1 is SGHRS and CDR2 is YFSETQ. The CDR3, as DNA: TGCGCCAGCAGCTTCGAGGCGGGAATCTCAGATACGCAGTATTTT. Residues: CASSFEAGISDTQYF. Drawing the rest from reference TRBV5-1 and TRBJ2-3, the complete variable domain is KAGVTQTPRYLIKTRGQQVTLSCSPISGHRSVSWYQQTPGQGLQFLFEYFSETQRNKGNFPGRFSGRQFSNSRSEMNVSTLELGDSALYLCASSFEAGISDTQYFGPGTRLTVL.

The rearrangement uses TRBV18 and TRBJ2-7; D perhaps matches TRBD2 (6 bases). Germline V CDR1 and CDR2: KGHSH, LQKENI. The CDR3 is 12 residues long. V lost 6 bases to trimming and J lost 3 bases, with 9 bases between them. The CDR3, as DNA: TGTGCCAGCTCCCCGACTAGCTACGAGCAGTACTTC. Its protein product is CASSPTSYEQYF.

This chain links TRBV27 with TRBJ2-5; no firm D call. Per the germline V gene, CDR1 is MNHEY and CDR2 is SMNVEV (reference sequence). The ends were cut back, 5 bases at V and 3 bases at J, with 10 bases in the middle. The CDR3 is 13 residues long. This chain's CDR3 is CASSPTQKETQYF. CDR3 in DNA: TGTGCCAGCAGTCCAACCCAGAAAGAGACCCAGTACTTC.

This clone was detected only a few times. CDR3 sequence: CASSEGFGTGYEQYF. The CDR3 DNA reads as TGTGCCAGCAGTGAAGGGTTTGGGACAGGGTACGAGCAGTACTTC. This chain uses TRBV6-1 with TRBJ2-7, with 9 bases lining up with TRBD1. The CDR3 has 15 residues. The J segment lost 4 bases and the V segment lost 1 base, leaving 5 bases of the junction unmatched. The V gene's germline CDR1 is MNHNS and CDR2 SASEGT.

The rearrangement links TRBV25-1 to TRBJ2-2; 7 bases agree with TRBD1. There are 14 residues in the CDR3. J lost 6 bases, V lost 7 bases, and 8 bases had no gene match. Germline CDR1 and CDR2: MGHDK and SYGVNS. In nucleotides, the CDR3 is TGTGCCAGCACCTCCTACCAGGGGGCCGGGGAGCTGTTTTTT. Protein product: CASTSYQGAGELFF.

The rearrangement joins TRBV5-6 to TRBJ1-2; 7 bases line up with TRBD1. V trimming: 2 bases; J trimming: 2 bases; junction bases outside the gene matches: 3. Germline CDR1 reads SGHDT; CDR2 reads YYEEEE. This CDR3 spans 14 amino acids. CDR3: CASSFQGGNYGYTF. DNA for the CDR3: TGTGCCAGCAGCTTCCAGGGGGGCAACTATGGCTACACCTTC.

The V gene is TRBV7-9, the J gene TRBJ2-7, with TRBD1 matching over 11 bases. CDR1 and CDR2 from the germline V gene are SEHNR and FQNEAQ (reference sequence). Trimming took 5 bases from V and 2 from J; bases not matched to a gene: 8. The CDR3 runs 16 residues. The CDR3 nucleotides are TGTGCCAGCAGCCAGAACCGGGACAGGGGGGCCTACGAGCAGTACTTC. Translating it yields CASSQNRDRGAYEQYF.

The CDR3 DNA reads TGTGCCATCAGTGAGATTTTTGTCACTGAAGCTTTCTTT. This gives the protein CAISEIFVTEAFF. This rearrangement joins TRBV10-3 to TRBJ1-1; D call uncertain. V was trimmed by 2 bases and J by 4 bases, leaving 8 bases between them. The CDR3 spans 13 residues. Germline CDR1 reads ENHRY; CDR2 reads SYGVKD.

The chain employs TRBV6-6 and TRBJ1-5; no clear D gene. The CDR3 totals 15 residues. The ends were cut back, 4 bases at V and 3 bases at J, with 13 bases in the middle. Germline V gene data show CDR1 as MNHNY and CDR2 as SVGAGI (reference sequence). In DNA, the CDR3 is TGTGCCAGCAGTTCCGGGCCTGCCTCCAATCAGCCCCAGCATTTT. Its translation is CASSSGPASNQPQHF.

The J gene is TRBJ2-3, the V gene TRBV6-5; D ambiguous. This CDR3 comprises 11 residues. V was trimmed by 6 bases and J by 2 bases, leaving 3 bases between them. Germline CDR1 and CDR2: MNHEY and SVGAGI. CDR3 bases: TGTGCCAGCAGGATCACAGATACGCAGTATTTT. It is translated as CASRITDTQYF.

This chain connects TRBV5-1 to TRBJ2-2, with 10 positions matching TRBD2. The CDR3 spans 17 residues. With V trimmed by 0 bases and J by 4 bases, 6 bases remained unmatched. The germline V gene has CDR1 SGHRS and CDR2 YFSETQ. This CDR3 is CASSLVPVAGGTGELFF. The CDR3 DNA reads TGCGCCAGCAGCTTGGTCCCCGTAGCGGGAGGCACCGGGGAGCTGTTTTTT.

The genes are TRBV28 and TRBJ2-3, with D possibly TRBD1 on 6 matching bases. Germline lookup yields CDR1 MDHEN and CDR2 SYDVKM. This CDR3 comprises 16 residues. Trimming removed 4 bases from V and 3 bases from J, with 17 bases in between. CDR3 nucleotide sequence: TGTGCCAGCAGTTCGAGGGACACTTCCCTAACAGATACGCAGTATTTT. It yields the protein CASSSRDTSLTDTQYF.

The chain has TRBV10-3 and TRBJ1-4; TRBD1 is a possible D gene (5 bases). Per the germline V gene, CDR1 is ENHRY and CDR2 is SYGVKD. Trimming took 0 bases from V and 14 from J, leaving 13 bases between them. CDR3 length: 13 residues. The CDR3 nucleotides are TGTGCCATCAGTGAGTCGGGGACGGTGCCCCTGTTTTTT. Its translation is CAISESGTVPLFF.

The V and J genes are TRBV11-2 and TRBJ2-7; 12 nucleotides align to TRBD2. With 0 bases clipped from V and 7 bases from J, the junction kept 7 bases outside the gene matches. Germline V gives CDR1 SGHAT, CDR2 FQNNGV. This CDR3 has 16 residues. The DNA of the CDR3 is TGTGCCAGCAGCTTAGACCAGGGACTAGCGGGCGGAGAGCAGTACTTC. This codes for CASSLDQGLAGGEQYF.

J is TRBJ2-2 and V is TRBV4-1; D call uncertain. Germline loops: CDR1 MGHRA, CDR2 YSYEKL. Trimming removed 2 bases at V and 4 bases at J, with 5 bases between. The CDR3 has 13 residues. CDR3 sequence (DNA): TGCGCCAGCAGCCAATCAATCACCGGGGAGCTGTTTTTT. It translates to CASSQSITGELFF.